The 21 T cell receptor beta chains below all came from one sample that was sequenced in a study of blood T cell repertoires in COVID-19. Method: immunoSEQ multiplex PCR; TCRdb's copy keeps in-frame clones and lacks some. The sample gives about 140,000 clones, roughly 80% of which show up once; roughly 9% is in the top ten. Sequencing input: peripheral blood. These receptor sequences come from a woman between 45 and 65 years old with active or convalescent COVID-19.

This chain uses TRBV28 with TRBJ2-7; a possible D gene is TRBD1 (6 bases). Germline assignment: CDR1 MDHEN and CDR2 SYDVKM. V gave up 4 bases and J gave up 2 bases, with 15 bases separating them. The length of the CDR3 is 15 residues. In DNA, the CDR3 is TGTGCCAGCAGTTCCCCCGGGGCAGGGGCCTACGAGCAGTACTTC. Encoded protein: CASSSPGAGAYEQYF.

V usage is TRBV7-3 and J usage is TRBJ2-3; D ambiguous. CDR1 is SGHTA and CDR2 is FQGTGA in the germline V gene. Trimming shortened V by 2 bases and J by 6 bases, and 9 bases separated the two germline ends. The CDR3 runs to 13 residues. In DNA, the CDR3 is TGTGCCAGCAGCTTATCGAGCGAGGATACGCAGTATTTT. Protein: CASSLSSEDTQYF.

CDR3 coding DNA: TGTGCCAGCAGCCTCCGGACAGGGGGCAACGAGCAGTACTTC. Translation gives CASSLRTGGNEQYF. The chain joins TRBV11-2 to TRBJ2-7; 11 nucleotides match TRBD1. The CDR3 is 14 amino acids. Germline CDR1 reads SGHAT; CDR2 reads FQNNGV. V dropped 5 bases and J dropped 5; count of bases not matched to a gene: 5.

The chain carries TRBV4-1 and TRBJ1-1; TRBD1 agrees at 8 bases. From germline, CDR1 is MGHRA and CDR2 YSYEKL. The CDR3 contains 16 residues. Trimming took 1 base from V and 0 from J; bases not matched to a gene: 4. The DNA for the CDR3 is TGCGCCAGCAGCCAAGGTACAGGGGGACTGAACACTGAAGCTTTCTTT. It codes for CASSQGTGGLNTEAFF.

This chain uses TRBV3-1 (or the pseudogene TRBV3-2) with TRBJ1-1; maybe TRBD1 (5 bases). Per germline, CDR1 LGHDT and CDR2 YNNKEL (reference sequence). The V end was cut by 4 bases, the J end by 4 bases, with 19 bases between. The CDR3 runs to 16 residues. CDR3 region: CASSRAYAGEGTEAFF. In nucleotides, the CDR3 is TGTGCCAGCAGCCGAGCATACGCGGGGGAGGGCACTGAAGCTTTCTTT.

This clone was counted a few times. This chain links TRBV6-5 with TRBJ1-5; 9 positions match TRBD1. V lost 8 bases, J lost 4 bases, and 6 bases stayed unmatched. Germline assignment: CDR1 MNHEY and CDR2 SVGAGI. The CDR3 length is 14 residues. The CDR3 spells CASSGQGQNQPQHF. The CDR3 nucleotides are TGTGCCAGCTCGGGACAGGGACAAAATCAGCCCCAGCATTTT.

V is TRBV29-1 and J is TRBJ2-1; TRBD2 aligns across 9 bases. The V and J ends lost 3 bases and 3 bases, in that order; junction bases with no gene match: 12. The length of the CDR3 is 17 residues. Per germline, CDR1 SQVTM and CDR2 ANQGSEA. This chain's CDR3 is CSVDGKPGLAFYNEQFF. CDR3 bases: TGCAGCGTTGACGGGAAACCGGGACTAGCCTTCTACAATGAGCAGTTCTTC.

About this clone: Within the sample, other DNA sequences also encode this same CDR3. The CDR3 spells CASSPTGTGNTGELFF. CDR3 bases: TGTGCCAGCTCACCCACCGGGACAGGGAACACCGGGGAGCTGTTTTTT. This rearrangement joins TRBV18 to TRBJ2-2; 8 nucleotides agree with TRBD1. Germline-derived CDR1 and CDR2 are KGHSH and LQKENI. This CDR3 is 16 amino acids long. V trimming: 3 bases; J trimming: 1 base; junction bases outside the gene matches: 4. The complete variable domain, with remaining parts taken from reference TRBV18 and TRBJ2-2, reads NAGVMQNPRHLVRRRGQEARLRCSPMKGHSHVYWYRQLPEEGLKFMVYLQKENIIDESGMPKERFSAEFPKEGPSILRIQQVVRGDSAAYFCASSPTGTGNTGELFFGEGSRLTVL.

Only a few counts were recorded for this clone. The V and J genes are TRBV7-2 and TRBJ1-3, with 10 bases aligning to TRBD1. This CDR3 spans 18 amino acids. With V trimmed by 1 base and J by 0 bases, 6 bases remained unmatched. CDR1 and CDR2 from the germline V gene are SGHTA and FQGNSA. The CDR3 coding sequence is TGTGCCAGCAGCTTAGTCGGACAGGGGGGGTTCTCTGGAAACACCATATATTTT. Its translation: CASSLVGQGGFSGNTIYF.

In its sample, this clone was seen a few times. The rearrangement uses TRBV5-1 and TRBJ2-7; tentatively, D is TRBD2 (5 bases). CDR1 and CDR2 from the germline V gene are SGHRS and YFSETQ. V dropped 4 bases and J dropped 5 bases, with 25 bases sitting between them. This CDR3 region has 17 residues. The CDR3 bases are TGCGCCAGCAGCCCCGGGTTGGGGAGCGGCAATGCTCACGAGCAGTACTTC. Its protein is CASSPGLGSGNAHEQYF.

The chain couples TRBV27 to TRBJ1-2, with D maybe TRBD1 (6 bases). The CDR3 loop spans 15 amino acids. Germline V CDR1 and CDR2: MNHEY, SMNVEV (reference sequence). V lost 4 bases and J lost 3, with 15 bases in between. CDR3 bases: TGTGCCAGCAGTTCCAACAGGGCGGGTGACTATGGCTACACCTTC. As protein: CASSSNRAGDYGYTF.

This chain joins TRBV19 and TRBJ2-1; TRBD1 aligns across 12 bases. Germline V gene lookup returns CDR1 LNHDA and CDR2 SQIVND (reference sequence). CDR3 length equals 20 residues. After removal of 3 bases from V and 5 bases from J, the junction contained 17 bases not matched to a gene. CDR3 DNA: TGTGCCAGTAGTATCCTGGGACAGGGGGCATCAAGCGGGGACCACAATGAGCAGTTCTTC. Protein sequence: CASSILGQGASSGDHNEQFF.

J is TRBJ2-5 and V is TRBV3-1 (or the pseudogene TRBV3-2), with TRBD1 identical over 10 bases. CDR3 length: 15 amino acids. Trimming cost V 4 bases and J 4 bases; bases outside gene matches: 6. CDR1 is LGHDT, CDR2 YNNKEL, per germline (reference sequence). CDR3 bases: TGTGCCAGCAGCCTCCTGACAGGGGGCAGAGAGACCCAGTACTTC. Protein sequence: CASSLLTGGRETQYF.

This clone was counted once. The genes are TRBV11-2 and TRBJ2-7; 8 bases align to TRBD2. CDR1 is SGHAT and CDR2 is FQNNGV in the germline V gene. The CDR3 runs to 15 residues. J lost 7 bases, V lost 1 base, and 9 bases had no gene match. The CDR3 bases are TGTGCCAGCAGCTTAGTCACGGGAGGGCCGGGGGAGCAGTACTTC. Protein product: CASSLVTGGPGEQYF.

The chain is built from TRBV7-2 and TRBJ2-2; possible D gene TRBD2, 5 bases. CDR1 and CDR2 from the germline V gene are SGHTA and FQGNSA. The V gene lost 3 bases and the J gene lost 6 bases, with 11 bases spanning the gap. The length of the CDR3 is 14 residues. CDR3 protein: CASSFTYGAGELFF. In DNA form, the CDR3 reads TGTGCCAGCAGCTTTACCTACGGGGCCGGGGAGCTGTTTTTT.

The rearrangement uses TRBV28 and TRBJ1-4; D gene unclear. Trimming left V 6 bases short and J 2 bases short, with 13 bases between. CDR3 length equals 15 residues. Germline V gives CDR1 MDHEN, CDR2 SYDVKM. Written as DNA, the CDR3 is TGTGCCAGCAGCCTTCCGGGATCTACTAATGAAAAACTGTTTTTT. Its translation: CASSLPGSTNEKLFF.

This CDR3 reads CSVKYRGPNEKLFF. The CDR3 coding sequence is TGCAGCGTTAAATACAGGGGGCCTAATGAAAAACTGTTTTTT. The J gene is TRBJ1-4, the V gene TRBV29-1; TRBD1 agrees at 9 bases. The CDR3 loop spans 14 amino acids. Germline-derived CDR1 and CDR2 are SQVTM and ANQGSEA. V trimming: 5 bases; J trimming: 3 bases; junction bases outside the gene matches: 4.

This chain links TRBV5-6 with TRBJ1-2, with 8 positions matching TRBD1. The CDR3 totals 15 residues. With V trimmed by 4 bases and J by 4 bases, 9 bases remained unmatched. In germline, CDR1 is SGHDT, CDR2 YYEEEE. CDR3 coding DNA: TGTGCCAGCAGCCTCGCAGGGGGCTTGGGCTATGGCTACACCTTC. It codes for CASSLAGGLGYGYTF.

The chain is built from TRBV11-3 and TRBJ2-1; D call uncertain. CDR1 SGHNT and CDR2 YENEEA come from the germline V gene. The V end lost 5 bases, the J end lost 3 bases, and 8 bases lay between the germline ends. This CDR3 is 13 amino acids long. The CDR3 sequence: CASSLSVYNEQFF. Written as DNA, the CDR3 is TGTGCCAGCAGCCTAAGCGTCTACAATGAGCAGTTCTTC.

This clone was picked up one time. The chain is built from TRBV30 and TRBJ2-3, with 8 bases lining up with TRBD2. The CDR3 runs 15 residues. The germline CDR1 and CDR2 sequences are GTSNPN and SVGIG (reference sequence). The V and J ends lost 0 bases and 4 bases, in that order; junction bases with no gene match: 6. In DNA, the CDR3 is TGTGCCTGGAGTGTAGGGCGGGGGGTACCAGATACGCAGTATTTT. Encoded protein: CAWSVGRGVPDTQYF. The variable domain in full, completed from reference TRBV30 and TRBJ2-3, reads SQTIHQWPATLVQPVGSPLSLECTVEGTSNPNLYWYRQAAGRGLQLLFYSVGIGQISSEVPQNLSASRPQDRQFILSSKKLLLSDSGFYLCAWSVGRGVPDTQYFGPGTRLTVL.

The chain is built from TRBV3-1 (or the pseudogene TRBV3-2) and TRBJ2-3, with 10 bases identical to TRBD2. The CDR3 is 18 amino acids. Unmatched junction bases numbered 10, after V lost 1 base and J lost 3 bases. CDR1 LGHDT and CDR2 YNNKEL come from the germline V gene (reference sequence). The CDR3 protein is CASSQVFLAGEGTDTQYF. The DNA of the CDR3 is TGTGCCAGCAGCCAAGTTTTCCTAGCGGGAGAAGGTACAGATACGCAGTATTTT.